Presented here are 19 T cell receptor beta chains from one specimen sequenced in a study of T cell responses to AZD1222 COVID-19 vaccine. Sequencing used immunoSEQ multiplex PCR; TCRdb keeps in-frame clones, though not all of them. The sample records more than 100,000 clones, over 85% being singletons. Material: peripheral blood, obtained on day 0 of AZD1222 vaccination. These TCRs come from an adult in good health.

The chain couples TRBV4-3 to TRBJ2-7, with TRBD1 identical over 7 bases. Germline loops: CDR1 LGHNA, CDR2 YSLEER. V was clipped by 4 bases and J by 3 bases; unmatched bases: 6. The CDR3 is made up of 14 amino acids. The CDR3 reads CASSPETGNYEQYF. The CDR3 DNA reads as TGCGCCAGCAGCCCAGAGACAGGGAACTACGAGCAGTACTTC.

Here the CDR3 reads CASSAKGHNTEAFF. For the CDR3, the DNA is TGTGCCAGCAGCGCGAAGGGCCATAACACTGAAGCTTTCTTT. The chain combines TRBV9 with TRBJ1-1; D not certain. The V end lost 3 bases, the J end lost 2 bases, and 11 bases lay between the germline ends. Germline values: CDR1 SGDLS, CDR2 YYNGEE. The CDR3 consists of 14 residues.

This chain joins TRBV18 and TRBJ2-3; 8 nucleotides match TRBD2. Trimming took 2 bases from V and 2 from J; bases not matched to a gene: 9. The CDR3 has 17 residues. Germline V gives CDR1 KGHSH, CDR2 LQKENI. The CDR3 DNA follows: TGTGCCAGCTCACCAATACTTAGCGGGGAACCCACAGATACGCAGTATTTT. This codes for CASSPILSGEPTDTQYF.

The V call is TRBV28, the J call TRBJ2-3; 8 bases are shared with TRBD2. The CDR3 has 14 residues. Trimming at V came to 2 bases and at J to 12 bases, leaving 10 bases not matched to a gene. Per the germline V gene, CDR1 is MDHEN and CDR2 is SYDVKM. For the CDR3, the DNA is TGTGCCAGCAGTTTAGTCGGAGCGGGAGCAGTACAGTATTTT. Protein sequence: CASSLVGAGAVQYF.

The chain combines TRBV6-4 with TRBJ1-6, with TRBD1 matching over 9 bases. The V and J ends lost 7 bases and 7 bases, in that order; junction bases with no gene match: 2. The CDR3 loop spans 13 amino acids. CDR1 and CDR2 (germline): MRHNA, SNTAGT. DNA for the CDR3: TGTGCCAGCAAACAGGGGGCGAATTCACCCCTCCACTTT. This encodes CASKQGANSPLHF.

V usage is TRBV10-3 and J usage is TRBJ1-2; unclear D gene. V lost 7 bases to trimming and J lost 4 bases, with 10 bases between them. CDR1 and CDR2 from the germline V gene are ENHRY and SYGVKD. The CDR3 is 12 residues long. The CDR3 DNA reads TGTGCCATCAACAACCACCCCTATGGCTACACCTTC. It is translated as CAINNHPYGYTF.

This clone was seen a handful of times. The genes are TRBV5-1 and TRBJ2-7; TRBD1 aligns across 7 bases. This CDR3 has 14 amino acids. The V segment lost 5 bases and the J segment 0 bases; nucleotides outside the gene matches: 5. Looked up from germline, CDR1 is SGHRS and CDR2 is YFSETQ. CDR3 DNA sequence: TGCGCCAGCAGTCCGGACAGGCGCTCCTACGAGCAGTACTTC. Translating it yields CASSPDRRSYEQYF.

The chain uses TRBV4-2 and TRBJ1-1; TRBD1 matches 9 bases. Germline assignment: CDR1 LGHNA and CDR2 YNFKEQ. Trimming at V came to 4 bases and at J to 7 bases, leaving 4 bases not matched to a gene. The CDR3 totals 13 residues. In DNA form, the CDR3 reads TGTGCCAGCAGCCGGGACAGGGATAATGAAGCTTTCTTT. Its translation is CASSRDRDNEAFF.

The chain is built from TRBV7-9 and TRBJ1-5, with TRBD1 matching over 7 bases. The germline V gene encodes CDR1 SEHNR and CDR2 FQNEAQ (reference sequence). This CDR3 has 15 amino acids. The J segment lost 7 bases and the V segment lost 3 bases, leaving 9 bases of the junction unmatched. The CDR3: CASSLGEGQKQPQHF. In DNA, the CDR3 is TGTGCCAGCAGCTTGGGAGAGGGACAGAAACAGCCCCAGCATTTT.

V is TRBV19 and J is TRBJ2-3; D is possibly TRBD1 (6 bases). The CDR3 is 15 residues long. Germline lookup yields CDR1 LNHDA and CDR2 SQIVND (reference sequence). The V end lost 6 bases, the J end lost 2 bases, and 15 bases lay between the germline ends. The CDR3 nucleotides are TGTGCCAGTAGCCCCCTGAGGGGGACCACAGATACGCAGTATTTT. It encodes CASSPLRGTTDTQYF.

The CDR3 sequence: CASSVYRENTEAFF. CDR3 in DNA: TGTGCCAGCAGCGTATATAGGGAGAACACTGAAGCTTTCTTT. The gene calls are TRBV9 and TRBJ1-1; unclear D gene. CDR3 length: 14 amino acids. The germline V gene encodes CDR1 SGDLS and CDR2 YYNGEE. Trimming took 1 base from V and 1 from J, leaving 8 bases between them.

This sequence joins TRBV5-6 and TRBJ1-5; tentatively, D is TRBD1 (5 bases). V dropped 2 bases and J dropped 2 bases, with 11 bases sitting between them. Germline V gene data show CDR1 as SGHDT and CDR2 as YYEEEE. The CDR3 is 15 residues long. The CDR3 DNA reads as TGTGCCAGCAGCTTAACGGGGGGTGGCAATCAGCCCCAGCATTTT. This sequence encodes CASSLTGGGNQPQHF.

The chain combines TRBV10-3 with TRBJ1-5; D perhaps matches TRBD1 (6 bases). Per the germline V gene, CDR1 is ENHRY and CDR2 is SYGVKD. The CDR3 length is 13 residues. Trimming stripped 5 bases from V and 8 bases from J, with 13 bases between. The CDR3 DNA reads TGTGCCATCAGTAACAGGGATTTAGAGCCCCAGCATTTT. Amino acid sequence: CAISNRDLEPQHF.

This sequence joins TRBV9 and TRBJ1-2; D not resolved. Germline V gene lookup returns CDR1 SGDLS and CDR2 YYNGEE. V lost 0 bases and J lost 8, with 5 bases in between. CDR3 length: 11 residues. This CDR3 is CASSVAQGYTF. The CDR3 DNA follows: TGTGCCAGCAGCGTAGCGCAAGGCTACACCTTC.

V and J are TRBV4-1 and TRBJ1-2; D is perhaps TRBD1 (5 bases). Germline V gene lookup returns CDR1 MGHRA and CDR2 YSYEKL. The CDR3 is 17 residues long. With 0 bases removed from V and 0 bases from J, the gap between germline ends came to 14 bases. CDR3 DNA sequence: TGCGCCAGCAGCCAAGATTTGATTGGGGGAACTAACTATGGCTACACCTTC. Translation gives CASSQDLIGGTNYGYTF.

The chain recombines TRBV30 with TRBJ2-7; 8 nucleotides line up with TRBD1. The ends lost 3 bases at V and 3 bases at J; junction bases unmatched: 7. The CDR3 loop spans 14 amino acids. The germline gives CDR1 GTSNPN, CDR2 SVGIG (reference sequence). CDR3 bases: TGTGCCTGGAGGATTAGAGACAGGGGCTACGAGCAGTACTTC. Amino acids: CAWRIRDRGYEQYF.

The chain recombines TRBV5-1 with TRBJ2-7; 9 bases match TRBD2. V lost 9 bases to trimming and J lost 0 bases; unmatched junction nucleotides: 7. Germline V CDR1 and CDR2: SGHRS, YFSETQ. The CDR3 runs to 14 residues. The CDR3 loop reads CATASSGTSYEQYF. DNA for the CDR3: TGCGCCACCGCTTCTAGCGGGACCTCCTACGAGCAGTACTTC. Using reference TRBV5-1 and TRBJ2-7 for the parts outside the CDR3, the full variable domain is KAGVTQTPRYLIKTRGQQVTLSCSPISGHRSVSWYQQTPGQGLQFLFEYFSETQRNKGNFPGRFSGRQFSNSRSEMNVSTLELGDSALYLCATASSGTSYEQYFGPGTRLTVT.

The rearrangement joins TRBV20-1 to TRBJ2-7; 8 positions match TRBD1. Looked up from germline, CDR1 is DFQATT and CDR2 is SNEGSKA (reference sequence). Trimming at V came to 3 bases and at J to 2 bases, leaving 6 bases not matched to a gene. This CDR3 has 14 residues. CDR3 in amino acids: CSASGGTGAYEQYF. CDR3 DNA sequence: TGCAGTGCTAGTGGAGGGACAGGAGCCTACGAGCAGTACTTC.

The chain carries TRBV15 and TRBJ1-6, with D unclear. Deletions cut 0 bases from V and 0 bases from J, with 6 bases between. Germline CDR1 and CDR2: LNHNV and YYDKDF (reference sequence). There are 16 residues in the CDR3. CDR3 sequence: CATSRDSSSYNSPLHF. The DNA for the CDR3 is TGTGCCACCAGCAGAGATAGTAGCTCCTATAATTCACCCCTCCACTTT.